A selection of T cell receptor beta chains follows, all from one sample in a study of T cells in Graves' hyperthyroidism and ophthalmopathy. Each CDR3 protein gets one entry after TCRdb re-called the multiplex PCR reads with MiXCR. The table shows some 490,000 distinct CDR3 sequences, with around a fifth occurring only once. Source material: blood. The receptors originated from a woman in her 70s with Graves' ophthalmopathy. Both conserved end residues are part of each CDR3. D genes are given only for firm matches. The size field is filled for only some rows; it gives once, few, many or a size class.

TRBJ2-1 TRBV7-2 NA many TGTGCCAGCAGCCGGGAAGGGGCCGGTGAGCAGTTCTTC CASSREGAGEQFF
TRBJ2-1 TRBV6-2/TRBV6-3 NA NA TGTGCCAGCAGTTACTCGTTGGGTATCAATGAGCAGTTCTTC CASSYSLGINEQFF
TRBJ2-5 TRBV20-1 TRBD2 few TGCAGTGCTAGCGGGACGGGAGGAGAGACCCAGTACTTC CSASGTGGETQYF
TRBJ2-1 TRBV9 NA NA TGTGCCAGCACCTCTTCTAGCCACCCCTACAATGAGCAGTTCTTC CASTSSSHPYNEQFF
TRBJ1-1 TRBV12-3/TRBV12-4 NA many TGTGCCAGCAGTTTTGCAGAGAACACTGAAGCTTTCTTT CASSFAENTEAFF
TRBJ2-2 TRBV30 TRBD2 few TGTGCCTGGAGCCCCGGGACTAGCAGCGGCGGGGAGCTGTTTTTT CAWSPGTSSGGELFF
TRBJ2-1 TRBV14 NA NA TGTGCCAGCAGCCAAGTGGTACAGGGCAATGAGCAGTTCTTC CASSQVVQGNEQFF
TRBJ1-2 TRBV12-3/TRBV12-4 TRBD1 NA TGTGCCAGCTACCTCACGTGGGGGCAGGGGGCATATGGCTACACCTTC CASYLTWGQGAYGYTF
TRBJ2-1 TRBV7-3 TRBD2 many TGTGCCAGCAGCTTAACCGGGACTAGCGGACTCAATGAGCAGTTCTTC CASSLTGTSGLNEQFF
TRBJ2-1 TRBV5-1 NA NA TGCGCCAGCAGCAGGGAGCGTACGTACAATGAGCAGTTCTTC CASSRERTYNEQFF
TRBJ1-2 TRBV24-1 NA few TGTGCCACCAGTGATTGGGGCCATGGCTACACCTTC CATSDWGHGYTF
TRBJ2-1 TRBV11-2 NA few TGTGCCAGCAGCTTAGAGCCGGGGCTCACATCCGGAGGTCCGTTCTTC CASSLEPGLTSGGPFF
TRBJ1-1 TRBV18 TRBD1 few TGTGCCAGCTCTCGAGGCGGACAGGCGGGCACTGAAGCTTTCTTT CASSRGGQAGTEAFF
TRBJ1-1 TRBV20-1 NA many TGCAGTGACTCGCGTACCAGGGGCACTGAAGCTTTCTTT CSDSRTRGTEAFF
TRBJ1-4 TRBV19 NA few TGTGCCAGTAGTATATACCGCGAAAAACTGTTTTTT CASSIYREKLFF
TRBJ1-6 TRBV20-1 NA once TGCAGTGCTAGGAAGGGGGAGGATTATAATTCACCCCTCCACTTT CSARKGEDYNSPLHF
TRBJ1-2 TRBV6-2/TRBV6-3 NA few TGTGCCAGCAGTACCCGGACGGACTATGGCTACACCTTC CASSTRTDYGYTF
TRBJ1-2 TRBV2 NA many TGTGCCAGCAGTGAAATAAAGACGGGACTCTATGGCTACACCTTC CASSEIKTGLYGYTF
TRBJ2-7 TRBV12-3/TRBV12-4 NA many TGTGCCAGCAGTTGGCATCTCGCCGGGGAGCAGTACTTC CASSWHLAGEQYF
TRBJ1-2 TRBV7-2 NA NA TGTGCCAGCAGCTTAACAGGGTACTATGGCTACACCTTC CASSLTGYYGYTF
TRBJ1-1 TRBV5-1 NA many TGCGCCAGCAGCTTGGACGGGGGAGGTGAAGCTTTCTTT CASSLDGGGEAFF
TRBJ2-7 TRBV19 NA NA TGTGCCAGTAACGGCGGGCAATACTACGAGCAGTACTTC CASNGGQYYEQYF
TRBJ2-4 TRBV11-1 TRBD2 few TGTGCCAGCAGCTCGGGACTAGCGGGACATCAAAACATTCAGTACTTC CASSSGLAGHQNIQYF
TRBJ1-5 TRBV12-3/TRBV12-4 NA few TGTGCCAGCAGGGAACCGGGACTCAATCAGCCCCAGCATTTT CASREPGLNQPQHF
TRBJ2-3 TRBV12-5 NA NA TGTGCTAGTGGTTTGGTACCCATCGGCAGGCGACCTAGCACAGATACGCAGTATTTT CASGLVPIGRRPSTDTQYF
TRBJ2-5 TRBV19 NA NA TGTGCCAGTAGTAGTGGCAGGGCGGGAGAGACCCAGTACTTC CASSSGRAGETQYF
TRBJ1-2 TRBV6-1 NA NA TGTGCCAGCAGCTCGAGGAGCGGAAGCCCACCCTATGGCTACACCTTC CASSSRSGSPPYGYTF
TRBJ1-1 TRBV19 NA NA TGTGCCAGTATCCCGACATCTATGAACACTGAAGCTTTCTTT CASIPTSMNTEAFF
TRBJ1-5 TRBV29-1 TRBD1 few TGCAGCGTTGGACAGGGCGACAATCAGCCCCAGCATTTT CSVGQGDNQPQHF
TRBJ2-5 TRBV12-3/TRBV12-4 NA NA TGTGCCAGCAGGGACGATTACCTTGGGACCCAGTACTTC CASRDDYLGTQYF
TRBJ2-2 TRBV19 NA NA TGTGCCAGTAGTGCGGGTATTGGGGGCACCGGGGAGCTGTTTTTT CASSAGIGGTGELFF
TRBJ2-1 TRBV27 TRBD1 many TGTGCCAGCAGTTTTTCGGGACAGCTTAGGAATGAGCAGTTCTTC CASSFSGQLRNEQFF
TRBJ2-7 TRBV5-1 TRBD2 NA TGCGCCAGCAGCTTGAGCGGGAGTAGGCCCTACGAGCAGTACTTC CASSLSGSRPYEQYF
TRBJ2-7 TRBV2 TRBD2 NA TGTGCCAGCACCGCAGGACTAGCGGGAGGATACGAGCAGTACTTC CASTAGLAGGYEQYF
TRBJ2-7 TRBV6-1 NA NA TGTGCCAGCAGTGAGACCAACGAGCAGTACTTC CASSETNEQYF
TRBJ2-2 TRBV6-1 TRBD2 many TGTGCCAGCAGTTACAATCTAGCGGGAGGCCTCGGGGAGCTGTTTTTT CASSYNLAGGLGELFF
TRBJ2-3 TRBV15 NA many TGTGCCACCAGCAGAGATGGACTTTTCACAGATACGCAGTATTTT CATSRDGLFTDTQYF
TRBJ2-1 TRBV4-1 TRBD2 NA TGCGCCAGCAGCCACGGACTAGCGGGACGGGTTGAGCAGTTCTTC CASSHGLAGRVEQFF
TRBJ2-7 TRBV7-8 TRBD2 NA TGTGCCAGCAGCTTAGTCGGCGGGAGGGCCGGCGAGCAGTACTTC CASSLVGGRAGEQYF
TRBJ2-1 TRBV9 TRBD2 many TGTGCCAGCAGCGTAGCACTAGCGGACAATGAGCAGTTCTTC CASSVALADNEQFF
TRBJ1-5 TRBV20-1 TRBD1 few TGCAGTGCTAGAGCGGGACAGGGGGCTCATCAGCCCCAGCATTTT CSARAGQGAHQPQHF
TRBJ2-2 TRBV9 TRBD1 NA TGTGCCAGCAGCGCGGGACAGAGCTTCACCGGGGAGCTGTTTTTT CASSAGQSFTGELFF
TRBJ1-1 TRBV7-2 TRBD1 few TGTGCCAGCAGCCCTGGGACAGGGATCACTGAAGCTTTCTTT CASSPGTGITEAFF
TRBJ1-2 TRBV10-3 NA NA TGTGCCATCAGATTTTTCGATGGCTACACCTTC CAIRFFDGYTF
TRBJ1-5 TRBV2 TRBD1 NA TGTGCCAGCAGTGGAGTACAGGGGATGACCCAAACCCAGCATTTT CASSGVQGMTQTQHF
TRBJ2-5 TRBV28 TRBD2 many TGTGCCAGCAGCCCCCCAGTAGCGGGAGGTGGTAAGACTGAGACCCAGTACTTC CASSPPVAGGGKTETQYF
TRBJ2-7 TRBV7-8 TRBD1 NA TGTGCCAGCAGCGACGACAGGGAGCATAAATACGAGCAGTACTTC CASSDDREHKYEQYF
TRBJ2-7 TRBV10-3 NA few TGTGCCATCAGTGAGGATAGCTCCTACGAGCAGTACTTC CAISEDSSYEQYF
TRBJ1-5 TRBV7-8 NA few TGTGCCAGCAGCTTAGTTGGCCTATGGAAAGGCAATCAGCCCCAGCATTTT CASSLVGLWKGNQPQHF
TRBJ1-1 TRBV5-1 TRBD1 NA TGCGCCAGCAGCGGGGCAGGGGGCGGTGGGAACACTGAAGCTTTCTTT CASSGAGGGGNTEAFF
TRBJ1-1 TRBV16 NA few TGTGCCAGCAGCCTCGGCAGGGGTCCGACTGAAGCTTTCTTT CASSLGRGPTEAFF
TRBJ1-6 TRBV6-1 NA NA TGTGCCAGCAGTGAAGCGGTCCTACTAGGTAATTCACCCCTCCACTTT CASSEAVLLGNSPLHF
TRBJ2-7 TRBV14 NA few TGTGCCAGCAGCCAAATCTCCTTAGAGCAGTACTTC CASSQISLEQYF